This T cell receptor beta chain was sequenced during a study of T-cell reconstitution after alpha-beta-depleted transplantation in children. The study, taken as a whole, reports: After one year, T-cell counts and TCRbeta diversity mostly came from new T cells. Roughly two months post-transplant, alpha-beta T cells reportedly originated from several hundred graft clones that had expanded.

V was clipped by 0 bases and J by 0 bases, with 10 bases between them. The CDR3 is made up of 16 amino acids. Germline CDR1 reads SGHRS; CDR2 reads YFSETQ. The table lists this clonotype with a few counts. No antigen is known for it. Molecular barcoding with unique molecular identifiers was used for the TCRbeta library. In TCRdb, the PCR reads were re-called with MiXCR into one record per CDR3 protein. This table has a few hundred thousand distinct CDR3 sequences, around 15% appearing once. The TCR originated in a boy less than two years old who had a stem cell transplant for Wiskott-Aldrich syndrome, so the T cells may come from the graft donor. The material sequenced was PBMCs, mostly from graft donor cells, taken 360 days after TCRalphabeta/CD19-depleted stem cell transplant. The chain couples TRBV5-1 to TRBJ2-1, with D possibly being TRBD1 (6 bases). The CDR3 coding sequence is TGCGCCAGCAGCTTGGCGGGACAAAGCTCCTACAATGAGCAGTTCTTC. This encodes CASSLAGQSSYNEQFF. The whole variable domain, filled in from reference TRBV5-1 and TRBJ2-1, reads KAGVTQTPRYLIKTRGQQVTLSCSPISGHRSVSWYQQTPGQGLQFLFEYFSETQRNKGNFPGRFSGRQFSNSRSEMNVSTLELGDSALYLCASSLAGQSSYNEQFFGPGTRLTVL.